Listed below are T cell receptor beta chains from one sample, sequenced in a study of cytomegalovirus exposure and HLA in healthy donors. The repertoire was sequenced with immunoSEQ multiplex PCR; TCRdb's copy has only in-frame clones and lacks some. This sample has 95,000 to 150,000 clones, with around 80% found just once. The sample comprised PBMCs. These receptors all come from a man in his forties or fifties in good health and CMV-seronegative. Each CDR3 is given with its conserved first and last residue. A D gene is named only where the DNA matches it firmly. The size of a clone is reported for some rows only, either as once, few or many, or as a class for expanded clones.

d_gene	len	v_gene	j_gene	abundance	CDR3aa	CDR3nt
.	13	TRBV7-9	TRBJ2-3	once	CASSPLTTDTQYF	TGTGCCAGCAGCCCACTAACCACAGATACGCAGTATTTT
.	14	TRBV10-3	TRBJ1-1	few	CATLSDRPNTEAFF	TGTGCCACCCTCTCAGACAGGCCGAACACTGAAGCTTTCTTT
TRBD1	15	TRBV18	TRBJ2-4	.	CASSPAGTGGDIQYF	TGTGCCAGCTCACCCGCCGGGACAGGGGGTGACATTCAGTACTTC
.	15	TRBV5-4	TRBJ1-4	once	CASSSEPGTNEKLFF	TGTGCCAGCAGCTCCGAACCCGGGACTAATGAAAAACTGTTTTTT
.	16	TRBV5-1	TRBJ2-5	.	CARSLGGSGSKETQYF	TGCGCCCGCAGCTTGGGGGGTAGCGGTTCCAAAGAGACCCAGTACTTC
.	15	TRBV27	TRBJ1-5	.	CASSGLWRLNQPQHF	TGTGCCAGCAGCGGCCTTTGGCGGCTCAATCAGCCCCAGCATTTT
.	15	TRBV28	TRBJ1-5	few	CASSLQVFSNQPQHF	TGTGCCAGCAGTTTACAGGTATTTAGCAATCAGCCCCAGCATTTT
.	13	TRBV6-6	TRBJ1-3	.	CASRRQSGNTIYF	TGTGCCAGCAGGAGACAGTCCGGAAACACCATATATTTT
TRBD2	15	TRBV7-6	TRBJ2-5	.	CASSLGRGGQETQYF	TGTGCCAGCAGCTTAGGTCGCGGGGGACAAGAGACCCAGTACTTC
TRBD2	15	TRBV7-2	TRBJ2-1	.	CASSLADGGRDEQFF	TGTGCCAGCAGCTTAGCGGATGGCGGGAGGGATGAGCAGTTCTTC
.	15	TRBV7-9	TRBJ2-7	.	CASSPSDRTTYEQYF	TGTGCCAGCAGCCCCTCGGACAGGACTACCTACGAGCAGTACTTC
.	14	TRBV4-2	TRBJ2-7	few	CASSPSGQGYEQYF	TGTGCCAGCAGCCCCTCAGGACAAGGCTACGAGCAGTACTTC
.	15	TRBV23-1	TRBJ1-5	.	CASGPGHLSNQPQHF	TGCGCCAGCGGCCCGGGACACCTTAGCAATCAGCCCCAGCATTTT
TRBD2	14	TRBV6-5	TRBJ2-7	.	CASSYSGTSDEQYF	TGTGCCAGCAGTTACTCGGGGACTAGCGACGAGCAGTACTTC
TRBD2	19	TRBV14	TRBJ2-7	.	CASSQRGGTSGNPGYEQYF	TGTGCCAGCAGCCAAAGAGGGGGGACTAGCGGGAACCCTGGCTACGAGCAGTACTTC
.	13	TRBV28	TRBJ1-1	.	CASSLAGDTEAFF	TGTGCCAGCAGTTTGGCAGGGGACACTGAAGCTTTCTTT
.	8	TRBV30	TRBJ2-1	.	CAWVPWFF	TGTGCCTGGGTCCCGTGGTTCTTC
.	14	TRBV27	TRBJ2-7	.	CASSSGGTGNEQYF	TGTGCCAGCAGTTCGGGCGGGACTGGAAACGAGCAGTACTTC
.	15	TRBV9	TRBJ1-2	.	CASSVSGIIDYGYTF	TGTGCCAGCAGCGTATCGGGGATCATCGACTATGGCTACACCTTC
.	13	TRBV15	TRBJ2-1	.	CATSRVRTAEQFF	TGTGCCACCAGCAGAGTACGGACTGCGGAGCAGTTCTTC
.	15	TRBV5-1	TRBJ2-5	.	CASSLVGAIQETQYF	TGCGCCAGCAGCTTGGTGGGGGCGATCCAAGAGACCCAGTACTTC
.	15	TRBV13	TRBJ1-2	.	CASSLGGASLYDYTF	TGTGCCAGCAGCTTAGGGGGGGCGTCCCTCTATGACTACACCTTC
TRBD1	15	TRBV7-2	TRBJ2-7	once	CASSSQGGRVYEQYF	TGTGCCAGCAGCTCCCAAGGGGGCAGGGTATACGAGCAGTACTTC
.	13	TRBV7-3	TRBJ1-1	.	CASRSGQNTEAFF	TGTGCCAGCAGGTCCGGACAGAACACTGAAGCTTTCTTT
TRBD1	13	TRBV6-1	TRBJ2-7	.	CASGDRVVGEQYF	TGTGCCAGCGGGGACAGGGTAGTCGGCGAGCAGTACTTC
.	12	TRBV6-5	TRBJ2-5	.	CASSYRGETQYF	TGTGCCAGCAGTTACCGGGGTGAGACCCAGTACTTC